The 30 T cell receptor beta chains reported below all come from one sample, sequenced in a study of blood T cells in healthy people across ages. A sample-barcoded 5' primer and a J-beta primer mix were used in a second PCR of about 7 to 12 cycles. TCRdb re-called the 5' RACE reads with MiXCR, one entry per CDR3 protein. The sample holds fewer than 700,000 distinct CDR3 sequences; around 41% are singletons and the top ten take 30%. Sequenced: blood. The origin of the receptors is a man at least 80 years old in good health.

CDR3: CASRKQRNTEAFF. As DNA, the CDR3 is TGTGCCAGCAGAAAACAGCGAAACACTGAAGCTTTCTTT. The chain employs TRBV7-2 and TRBJ1-1; D unclear. The CDR3 has 13 residues. Germline assignment: CDR1 SGHTA and CDR2 FQGNSA. V lost 6 bases and J 2 bases, leaving 10 bases between the germline ends.

With regard to this clonotype: Given a much more abundant clone one base away, this may be a read error. The chain is built from TRBV2 and TRBJ2-4; 10 bases match TRBD1. The J call could be wrong; TRBJ2-7 is a better fit for the DNA end. The CDR3 spans 15 residues. Germline V gene data show CDR1 as SNHLY and CDR2 as FYNNEI. The CDR3 DNA reads as TGTGCCAGCTTGGGACAGGGGCCATCTATTTACGAGCAGTACTTC. Its translation is CASLGQGPSIYEQYF.

The chain combines TRBV2 with TRBJ2-4; D call uncertain. Near its end, the DNA agrees better with TRBJ2-5, so the J call may be wrong. Germline lookup yields CDR1 SNHLY and CDR2 FYNNEI. The CDR3 covers 12 residues. The CDR3 DNA sequence: TGTGCCAGCAGCGAACGGGCAGAGACCCAGTACTTC. Its translation: CASSERAETQYF.

This clonotype has just one count. V usage is TRBV6-6 and J usage is TRBJ2-7; TRBD1 matches 8 bases. Germline assignment: CDR1 MNHNY and CDR2 SVGAGI (reference sequence). The CDR3 runs to 14 residues. The J segment lost 2 bases and the V segment lost 7 bases, leaving 7 bases of the junction unmatched. CDR3 protein: CASILDRGPYEQYF. DNA for the CDR3: TGTGCCAGCATCCTCGACAGGGGACCCTACGAGCAGTACTTC.

Ten or more counts support this clonotype. The chain carries TRBV11-2 and TRBJ2-2; TRBD1 might be the D (5 bases). Germline V lookup: CDR1 SGHAT, CDR2 FQNNGV. CDR3 length: 14 residues. Trimming took off 2 bases at V and 5 bases at J, with 9 bases between the two ends. The CDR3 sequence: CASSLRTQTGELFF. For the CDR3, the DNA is TGTGCCAGCAGCTTACGGACACAGACCGGGGAGCTGTTTTTT.

This clonotype was detected only a few times. The chain carries TRBV6-2 or TRBV6-3 and TRBJ2-1; tentatively, D is TRBD1 (6 bases). This CDR3 has 12 amino acids. Germline CDR1 reads MNHEY; CDR2 reads SVGEGT. V gave up 6 bases and J gave up 12 bases, with 15 bases separating them. CDR3 DNA sequence: TGTGCCAGCAGCTACGGACAGCCTGGGCAGTTCTTC. This sequence encodes CASSYGQPGQFF.

The rearrangement uses TRBV14 and TRBJ2-4; perhaps TRBD2 as D (5 bases). The CDR3 has 13 residues. Trimming shortened V by 0 bases and J by 13 bases, and 13 bases separated the two germline ends. The germline V gene encodes CDR1 SGHDN and CDR2 FVKESK. CDR3 amino acids: CASSQEVIGEQYF. CDR3 coding DNA: TGTGCCAGCAGCCAAGAAGTGATCGGGGAGCAGTACTTC.

This sequence joins TRBV3-1 and TRBJ1-4, with D uncertain. Trimming shortened V by 2 bases and J by 2 bases, and 3 bases separated the two germline ends. The CDR3 has 13 residues. Per germline, CDR1 LGHDT and CDR2 YNNKEL (reference sequence). CDR3 DNA: TGTGCCAGCAGCCAAAGGACTAATGAAAAACTGTTTTTT. Translated: CASSQRTNEKLFF.

This clonotype was recorded many times. The rearrangement joins TRBV20-1 to TRBJ2-5, with D maybe TRBD2 (5 bases). The germline V gene encodes CDR1 DFQATT and CDR2 SNEGSKA (reference sequence). Trimming removed 3 bases at V and 5 bases at J, with 10 bases between. The CDR3 has 12 amino acids. The CDR3 spells CSARGESETQYF. CDR3 sequence (DNA): TGCAGTGCTAGGGGAGAAAGTGAGACCCAGTACTTC.

The chain is built from TRBV6-5 and TRBJ2-7; D may correspond to TRBD1 or TRBD2 (5 bases each). The CDR3 is 17 residues long. Germline V lookup: CDR1 MNHEY, CDR2 SVGAGI. V lost 0 bases, J lost 0 bases, and 15 bases lay in between. CDR3 sequence: CASSYSRSGDPSYEQYF. The CDR3 region has the DNA TGTGCCAGCAGTTACTCGAGGTCCGGGGACCCCTCCTACGAGCAGTACTTC.

The chain has TRBV29-1 and TRBJ2-3; possible D gene TRBD2, 6 bases. The CDR3 runs to 14 residues. Trimming took off 3 bases at V and 4 bases at J, with 14 bases between the two ends. The germline gives CDR1 SQVTM, CDR2 ANQGSEA. In DNA form, the CDR3 reads TGCAGCGTTGAGCTGACTAGTTCCCCAGATACGCAGTATTTT. It yields the protein CSVELTSSPDTQYF.

In nucleotides, the CDR3 is TGCGCCAGCAGCGAACCGGAGGGGGGCACTGAAGCTTTCTTT. It specifies CASSEPEGGTEAFF. This rearrangement joins TRBV10-2 to TRBJ1-1, with TRBD1 as a possible D gene (6 bases). The V end lost 6 bases, the J end lost 4 bases, and 15 bases lay between the germline ends. This CDR3 has 14 amino acids. The germline V gene has CDR1 WSHSY and CDR2 SAAADI.

With respect to this clonotype: Just one base apart from a much larger clone, this may be a read error. The V and J genes are TRBV4-2 and TRBJ1-1; no firm D call. The germline gives CDR1 LGHNA, CDR2 YNFKEQ. This CDR3 comprises 16 residues. Trimming shortened V by 1 base and J by 0 bases, and 12 bases separated the two germline ends. The CDR3 nucleotides are TGTGCCAGCAGCCAAGTACGGTGGGCCTTGAACACTGAAGCTTTCTTT. Translation gives CASSQVRWALNTEAFF.

This clonotype was seen more than once but under ten times. V and J are TRBV7-2 and TRBJ1-2; weak D call: TRBD1 (5 bases). Deletions cut 2 bases from V and 8 bases from J, with 15 bases between. This CDR3 is 14 amino acids long. Per germline, CDR1 SGHTA and CDR2 FQGNSA. Written as DNA, the CDR3 is TGTGCCAGCAGCTTATGGGACGTACCTACGGGCTACACCTTC. Amino acids: CASSLWDVPTGYTF.

This clonotype was counted many times. The V call is TRBV27, the J call TRBJ1-1; 8 nucleotides line up with TRBD1. V was clipped by 3 bases and J by 4 bases; unmatched bases: 4. CDR3 length: 14 amino acids. In germline, CDR1 is MNHEY, CDR2 SMNVEV (reference sequence). The CDR3 here is CASSLGTGGTEAFF. CDR3 DNA sequence: TGTGCCAGCAGTTTGGGCACAGGGGGCACTGAAGCTTTCTTT.

This chain joins TRBV19 and TRBJ2-5; 10 bases agree with TRBD2. The J call is doubtful: the DNA matches TRBJ2-7 better. The CDR3 covers 15 residues. Germline V gene sequence: CDR1 LNHDA, CDR2 SQIVND (reference sequence). CDR3 coding DNA: TGTGCCAGTAGTATGTCAGCGGGAGGGACCTACGAGCAGTACTTC. Protein product: CASSMSAGGTYEQYF.

Worth noting for this clonotype: At one boundary the junction diverges from the germline segment, which might be a read error. The rearrangement uses TRBV11-2 and TRBJ2-2; TRBD1 or TRBD2 may be the D gene (5 bases each). The CDR3 sequence is 15 residues long. Germline lookup yields CDR1 SGHAT and CDR2 FQNNGV. This CDR3 reads CASSSATANTGELFF. The CDR3 bases are TGTGCCAGCAGCTCCGCGACAGCCAACACCGGGGAGTTGTTTTTT.

The gene calls are TRBV29-1 and TRBJ1-2; a weak D match, TRBD1 (5 bases). The germline gives CDR1 SQVTM, CDR2 ANQGSEA. The CDR3 contains 12 residues. V was clipped by 6 bases and J by 4 bases, with 12 bases between them. The DNA for the CDR3 is TGCAGCGTAGTAACGGGGGGCTATGGCTACACCTTC. Its protein product is CSVVTGGYGYTF.

The rearrangement links TRBV5-1 to TRBJ2-5; 9 bases are a match to TRBD1. V gave up 4 bases and J gave up 11 bases; unmatched junction bases: 12. Per germline, CDR1 SGHRS and CDR2 YFSETQ. This CDR3 spans 14 amino acids. The CDR3: CASSPGTGSWEQYF. The CDR3 DNA reads as TGCGCCAGCAGCCCCGGGACAGGGTCATGGGAGCAGTACTTC.

The gene calls are TRBV7-2 and TRBJ1-5, with 7 bases matching TRBD1. Germline trimming cut 4 bases from V and 5 bases from J; bases unmatched to any gene: 5. CDR1 and CDR2 (germline): SGHTA, FQGNSA. The CDR3 contains 14 residues. This CDR3 reads CASSSRDSDQPQHF. CDR3 in DNA: TGTGCCAGCAGCTCCAGGGACAGTGATCAGCCCCAGCATTTT. Based on the CDR3 plus reference TRBV7-2 and TRBJ1-5, the full variable domain is GAGVSQSPSNKVTEKGKDVELRCDPISGHTALYWYRQSLGQGLEFLIYFQGNSAPDKSGLPSDRFSAERTGGSVSTLTIQRTQQEDSAVYLCASSSRDSDQPQHFGDGTRLSIL.

CDR3 coding DNA: TGTGCCAGCAGCCTCTCCGGGACAGGGGTTTACGAGCAGTACTTC. Its translation is CASSLSGTGVYEQYF. This chain connects TRBV7-3 to TRBJ2-7; 10 bases are a match to TRBD1. There are 15 residues in the CDR3. In germline, CDR1 is SGHTA, CDR2 FQGTGA. Germline trimming cut 5 bases from V and 4 bases from J; bases unmatched to any gene: 8.

This clonotype appeared a few times. The gene calls are TRBV6-2 or TRBV6-3 and TRBJ2-6; D is unresolved. This CDR3 is 20 amino acids long. Germline assignment: CDR1 MNHEY and CDR2 SVGEGT. Trimming took off 2 bases at V and 0 bases at J, with 20 bases between the two ends. CDR3 DNA: TGTGCCAGCAGTTACCTTATTCCAGGAACGATCAACTCTGGGGCCAACGTCCTGACTTTC. Residues: CASSYLIPGTINSGANVLTF.

This clonotype was detected a few times. The rearrangement links TRBV7-8 to TRBJ2-7; unclear D gene. Trimming left V 1 base short and J 12 bases short, with 13 bases between. Germline assignment: CDR1 SGHVS and CDR2 FQNEAQ. This CDR3 region has 12 residues. CDR3 in DNA: TGTGCCAGCAGCTTAGTAGGTCTCGTAGGGTACTTC. It yields the protein CASSLVGLVGYF.

In this sample, this clonotype turned up a few times. CDR3 region: CASTLGQARQETQYF. The DNA for the CDR3 is TGTGCCAGCACACTTGGACAGGCCCGCCAAGAGACCCAGTACTTC. The chain has TRBV2 and TRBJ2-5, with TRBD1 matching 7 bases. Per the germline V gene, CDR1 is SNHLY and CDR2 is FYNNEI. The CDR3 has 15 amino acids. V lost 7 bases, J lost 1 base, and 9 bases stayed unmatched.

This chain uses TRBV9 with TRBJ2-3; D may match TRBD1 or TRBD2 (7 bases each). The CDR3 covers 18 residues. The germline CDR1 and CDR2 sequences are SGDLS and YYNGEE. The V and J ends lost 0 bases and 3 bases respectively, with 20 bases between them. CDR3 sequence (DNA): TGTGCCAGCAGCGTAGCTCGACAGGGAGGGGGCCTTACAGATACGCAGTATTTT. Translation: CASSVARQGGGLTDTQYF. Filled out from reference TRBV9 and TRBJ2-3, the complete variable domain reads DSGVTQTPKHLITATGQRVTLRCSPRSGDLSVYWYQQSLDQGLQFLIQYYNGEERAKGNILERFSAQQFPDLHSELNLSSLELGDSALYFCASSVARQGGGLTDTQYFGPGTRLTVL.

This clonotype occurred a few times. The V call is TRBV11-2, the J call TRBJ2-7; 9 bases align to TRBD1. Germline trimming cut 1 base from V and 3 bases from J; bases unmatched to any gene: 10. CDR1 and CDR2 (germline): SGHAT, FQNNGV. This CDR3 contains 17 residues. The CDR3 bases are TGTGCCAGCAGCTTAGCAAAGACAGGGACAGGGAACTACGAGCAGTACTTC. Translating it yields CASSLAKTGTGNYEQYF.

The rearrangement joins TRBV20-1 to TRBJ1-4, with TRBD1 as a possible D gene (5 bases). CDR3 length: 14 residues. Trimming took 6 bases from V and 7 from J, leaving 18 bases between them. Looked up from germline, CDR1 is DFQATT and CDR2 is SNEGSKA (reference sequence). CDR3 in DNA: TGCAGTGCCATCCGGGGGGAGGGTGGTGAAAAACTGTTTTTT. Translated, it gives CSAIRGEGGEKLFF.

This clonotype turned up a few times. The chain carries TRBV20-1 and TRBJ2-5; D is unclear. Trimming removed 6 bases at V and 0 bases at J, with 11 bases between. This CDR3 is 13 amino acids long. Germline V gives CDR1 DFQATT, CDR2 SNEGSKA (reference sequence). The CDR3 sequence: CSAGGFDQETQYF. The CDR3 DNA reads as TGCAGTGCCGGCGGTTTCGACCAAGAGACCCAGTACTTC.

The gene calls are TRBV14 and TRBJ2-3; tentatively, D is TRBD2 (7 bases). The CDR3 is 18 amino acids. The V end was cut by 2 bases, the J end by 0 bases, with 18 bases between. Germline loops: CDR1 SGHDN, CDR2 FVKESK. CDR3 sequence: CASSQRRGGQRSTDTQYF. The CDR3 nucleotides read TGTGCCAGCAGCCAAAGGAGGGGGGGCCAGAGGAGCACAGATACGCAGTATTTT.

The V call is TRBV14, the J call TRBJ2-3; D unresolved. Trimming shortened V by 1 base and J by 11 bases, and 13 bases separated the two germline ends. Germline V gene sequence: CDR1 SGHDN, CDR2 FVKESK. The CDR3 has 13 amino acids. CDR3 DNA: TGTGCCAGCAGCCAAGCACTGGGTGGCTTGCAGTATTTT. This encodes CASSQALGGLQYF.